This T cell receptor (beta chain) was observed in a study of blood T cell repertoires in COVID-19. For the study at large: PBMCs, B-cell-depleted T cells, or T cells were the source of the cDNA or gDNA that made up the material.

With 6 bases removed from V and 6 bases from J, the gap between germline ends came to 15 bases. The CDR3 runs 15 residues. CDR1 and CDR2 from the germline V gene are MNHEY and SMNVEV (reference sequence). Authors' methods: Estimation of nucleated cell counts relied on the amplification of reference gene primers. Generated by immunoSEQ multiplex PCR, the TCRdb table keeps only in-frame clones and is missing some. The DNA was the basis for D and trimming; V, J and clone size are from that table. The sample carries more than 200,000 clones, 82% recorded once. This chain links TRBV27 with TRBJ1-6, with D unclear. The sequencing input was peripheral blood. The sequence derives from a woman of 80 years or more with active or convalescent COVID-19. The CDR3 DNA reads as TGTGCCAGCAGCCGCAAGCCAGAGGTTAATTCACCCCTCCACTTT. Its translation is CASSRKPEVNSPLHF.